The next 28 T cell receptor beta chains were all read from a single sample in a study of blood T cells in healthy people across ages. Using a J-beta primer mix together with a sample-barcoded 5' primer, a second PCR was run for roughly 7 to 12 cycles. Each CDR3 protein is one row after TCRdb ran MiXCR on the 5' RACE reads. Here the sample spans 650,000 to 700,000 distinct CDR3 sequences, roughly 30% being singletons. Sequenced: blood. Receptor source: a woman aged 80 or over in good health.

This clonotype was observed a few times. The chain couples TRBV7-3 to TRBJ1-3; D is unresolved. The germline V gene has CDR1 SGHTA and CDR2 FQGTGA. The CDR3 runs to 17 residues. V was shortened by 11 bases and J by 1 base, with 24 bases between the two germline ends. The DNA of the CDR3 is TGTGCCGGGCTTGGAGGGCTCACCCTTACATCTGGAAACACCATATATTTT. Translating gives CAGLGGLTLTSGNTIYF.

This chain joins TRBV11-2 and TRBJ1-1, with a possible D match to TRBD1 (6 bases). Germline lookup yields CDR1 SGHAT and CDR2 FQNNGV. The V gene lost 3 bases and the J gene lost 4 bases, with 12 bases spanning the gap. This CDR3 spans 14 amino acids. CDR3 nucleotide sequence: TGTGCCAGCAGCTTGGACAGATTCTTCACTGAAGCTTTCTTT. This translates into CASSLDRFFTEAFF.

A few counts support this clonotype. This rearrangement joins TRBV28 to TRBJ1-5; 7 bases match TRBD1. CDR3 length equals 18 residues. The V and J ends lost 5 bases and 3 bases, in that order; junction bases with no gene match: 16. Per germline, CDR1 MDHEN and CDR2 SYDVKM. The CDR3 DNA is TGTGCCAGCAGTCATTCAATAGGCTCGACAGGGAACAATCAGCCCCAGCATTTT. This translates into CASSHSIGSTGNNQPQHF.

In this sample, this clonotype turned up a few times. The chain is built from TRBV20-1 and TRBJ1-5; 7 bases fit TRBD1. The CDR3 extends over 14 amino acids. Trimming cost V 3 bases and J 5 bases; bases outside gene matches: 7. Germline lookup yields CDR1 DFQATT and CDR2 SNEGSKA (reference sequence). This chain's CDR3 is CSASTGQFDQPQHF. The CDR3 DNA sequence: TGCAGTGCTAGCACGGGACAGTTTGATCAGCCCCAGCATTTT.

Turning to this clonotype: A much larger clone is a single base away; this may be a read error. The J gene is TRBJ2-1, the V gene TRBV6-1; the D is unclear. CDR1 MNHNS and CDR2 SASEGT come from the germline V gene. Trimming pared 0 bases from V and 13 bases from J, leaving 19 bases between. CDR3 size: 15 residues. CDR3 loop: CASSEAHGSKETQFF. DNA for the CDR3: TGTGCCAGCAGTGAAGCGCACGGATCTAAAGAGACCCAGTTCTTC.

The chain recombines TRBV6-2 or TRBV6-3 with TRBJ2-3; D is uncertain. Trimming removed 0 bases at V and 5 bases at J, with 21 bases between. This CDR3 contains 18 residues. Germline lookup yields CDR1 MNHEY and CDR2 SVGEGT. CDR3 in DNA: TGTGCCAGCAGTTACTCGAGCCCCTCCCCATCAGTCTTAGATACGCAGTATTTT. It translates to CASSYSSPSPSVLDTQYF.

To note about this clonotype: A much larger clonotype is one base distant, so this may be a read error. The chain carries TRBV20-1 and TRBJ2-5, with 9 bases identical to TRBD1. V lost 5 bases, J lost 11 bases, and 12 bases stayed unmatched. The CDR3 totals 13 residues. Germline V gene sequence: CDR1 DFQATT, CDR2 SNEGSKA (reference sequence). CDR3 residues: CSARRGQGGEQYF. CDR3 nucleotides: TGCAGTGCTCGTAGGGGACAGGGTGGTGAGCAGTACTTC.

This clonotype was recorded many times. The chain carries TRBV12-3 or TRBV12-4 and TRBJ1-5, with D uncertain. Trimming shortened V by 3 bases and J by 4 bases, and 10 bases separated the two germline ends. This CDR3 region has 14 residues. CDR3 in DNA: TGTGCCAGCAGTTTTCTGGACCAGAATCAGCCCCAGCATTTT. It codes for CASSFLDQNQPQHF.

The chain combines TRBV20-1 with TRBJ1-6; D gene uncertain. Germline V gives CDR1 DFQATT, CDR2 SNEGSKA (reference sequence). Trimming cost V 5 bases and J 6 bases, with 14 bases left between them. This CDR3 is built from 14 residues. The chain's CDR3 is CSASSTRINSPLHF. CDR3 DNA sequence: TGCAGTGCTTCATCTACACGGATTAATTCACCCCTCCACTTT.

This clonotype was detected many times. The CDR3 DNA is TGCAGTGCCAAAAATAGCGGGGGGGCCTACAATGAGCAGTTCTTC. It translates to CSAKNSGGAYNEQFF. The genes are TRBV20-1 and TRBJ2-1, with 11 bases matching TRBD2. The germline gives CDR1 DFQATT, CDR2 SNEGSKA (reference sequence). Unmatched junction bases numbered 6, after V lost 6 bases and J lost 2 bases. This CDR3 is 15 amino acids long.

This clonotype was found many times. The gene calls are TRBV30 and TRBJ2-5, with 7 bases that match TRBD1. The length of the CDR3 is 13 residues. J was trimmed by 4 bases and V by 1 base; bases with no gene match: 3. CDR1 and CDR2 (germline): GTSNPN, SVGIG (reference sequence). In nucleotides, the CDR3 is TGTGCCTGGAGTGCACCAGGGGGAGAGACCCAGTACTTC. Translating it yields CAWSAPGGETQYF. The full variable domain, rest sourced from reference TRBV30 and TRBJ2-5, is SQTIHQWPATLVQPVGSPLSLECTVEGTSNPNLYWYRQAAGRGLQLLFYSVGIGQISSEVPQNLSASRPQDRQFILSSKKLLLSDSGFYLCAWSAPGGETQYFGPGTRLLVL.

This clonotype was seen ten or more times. In DNA, the CDR3 is TGTGCCACCAGCAGACCTCAGGGGGCTAACACTGAAGCTTTCTTT. It codes for CATSRPQGANTEAFF. V and J are TRBV15 and TRBJ1-1; the match to TRBD1 covers 8 bases. The V segment lost 2 bases and the J segment 2 bases; nucleotides outside the gene matches: 4. CDR1 is LNHNV, CDR2 YYDKDF, per germline (reference sequence). The CDR3 extends over 15 amino acids.

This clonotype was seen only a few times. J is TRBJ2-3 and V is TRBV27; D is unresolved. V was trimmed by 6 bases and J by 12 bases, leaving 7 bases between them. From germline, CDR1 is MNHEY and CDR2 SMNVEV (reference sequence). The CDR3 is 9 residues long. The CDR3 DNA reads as TGTGCCAGCAGCCATATACAGTATTTT. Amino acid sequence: CASSHIQYF.

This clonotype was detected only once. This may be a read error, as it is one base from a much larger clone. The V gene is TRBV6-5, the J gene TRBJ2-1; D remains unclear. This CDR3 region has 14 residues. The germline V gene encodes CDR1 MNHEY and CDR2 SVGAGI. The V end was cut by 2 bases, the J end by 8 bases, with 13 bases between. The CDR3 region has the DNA TGTGCCAGCAGTTACACCGATGGGTACGATGAGCAGTTCTTC. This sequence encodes CASSYTDGYDEQFF.

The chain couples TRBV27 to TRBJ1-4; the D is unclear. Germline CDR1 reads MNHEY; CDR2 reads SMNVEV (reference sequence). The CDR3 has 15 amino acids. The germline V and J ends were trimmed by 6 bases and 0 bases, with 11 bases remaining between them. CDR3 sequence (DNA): TGTGCCAGCAGACCTTGGGGATCAACTAATGAAAAACTGTTTTTT. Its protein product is CASRPWGSTNEKLFF.

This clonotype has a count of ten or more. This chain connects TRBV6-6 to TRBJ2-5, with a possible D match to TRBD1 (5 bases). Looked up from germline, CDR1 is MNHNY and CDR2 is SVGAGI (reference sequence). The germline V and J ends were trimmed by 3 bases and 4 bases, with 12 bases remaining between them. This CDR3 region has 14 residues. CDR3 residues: CASSYFRGGETQYF. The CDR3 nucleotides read TGTGCCAGCAGTTATTTTAGGGGTGGAGAGACCCAGTACTTC.

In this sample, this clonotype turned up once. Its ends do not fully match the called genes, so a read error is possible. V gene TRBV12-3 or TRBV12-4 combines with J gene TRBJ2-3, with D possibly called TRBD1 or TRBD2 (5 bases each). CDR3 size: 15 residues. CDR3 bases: TGTGCCAGCAGTTGGCGGGCATCGAGCACAGGTACGCAGTATTTT. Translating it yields CASSWRASSTGTQYF.

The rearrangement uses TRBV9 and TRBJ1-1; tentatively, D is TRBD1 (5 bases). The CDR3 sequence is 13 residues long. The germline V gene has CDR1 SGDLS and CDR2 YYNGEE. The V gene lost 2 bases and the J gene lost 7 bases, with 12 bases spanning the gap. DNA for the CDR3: TGTGCCAGCAGCGTGGATCCCCAGGGTGAAGCTTTCTTT. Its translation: CASSVDPQGEAFF.

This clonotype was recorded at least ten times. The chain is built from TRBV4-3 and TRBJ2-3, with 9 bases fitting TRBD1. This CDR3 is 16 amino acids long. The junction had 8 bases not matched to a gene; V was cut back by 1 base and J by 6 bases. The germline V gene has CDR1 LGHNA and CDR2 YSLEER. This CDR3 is CASSQGQGGLLDTQYF. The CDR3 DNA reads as TGCGCCAGCAGCCAAGGACAGGGGGGCTTGTTGGATACGCAGTATTTT.

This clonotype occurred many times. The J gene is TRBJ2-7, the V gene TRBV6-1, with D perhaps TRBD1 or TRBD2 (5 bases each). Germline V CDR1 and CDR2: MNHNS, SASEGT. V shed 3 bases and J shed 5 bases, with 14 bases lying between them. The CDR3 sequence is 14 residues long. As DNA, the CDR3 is TGTGCCAGCAGTGACCTGACCGGGGCCGACGAGCAGTACTTC. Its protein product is CASSDLTGADEQYF.

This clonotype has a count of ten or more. CDR3 DNA: TGTGCCAGCAGCCCGACAGGAAGAGTATCCTACGAGCAGTACTTC. Protein: CASSPTGRVSYEQYF. The chain recombines TRBV7-8 with TRBJ2-7, with a tentative D call TRBD1 (6 bases). This CDR3 spans 15 amino acids. Germline CDR1 and CDR2: SGHVS and FQNEAQ. Trimming cost V 5 bases and J 1 base, with 15 bases left between them.

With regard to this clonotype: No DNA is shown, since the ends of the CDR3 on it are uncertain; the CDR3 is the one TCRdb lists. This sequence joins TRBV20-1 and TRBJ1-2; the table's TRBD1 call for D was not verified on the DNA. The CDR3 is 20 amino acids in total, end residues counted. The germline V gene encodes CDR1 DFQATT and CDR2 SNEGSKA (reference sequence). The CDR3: CSALLWETQYFGPGLDGYTF.

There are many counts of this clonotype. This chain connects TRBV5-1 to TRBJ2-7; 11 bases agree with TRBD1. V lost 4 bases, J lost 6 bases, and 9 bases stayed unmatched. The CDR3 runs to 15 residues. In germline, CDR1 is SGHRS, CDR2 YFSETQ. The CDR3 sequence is CASSLGTGGWSEQYF. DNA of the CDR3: TGCGCCAGCAGCCTAGGGACAGGGGGATGGAGCGAGCAGTACTTC.

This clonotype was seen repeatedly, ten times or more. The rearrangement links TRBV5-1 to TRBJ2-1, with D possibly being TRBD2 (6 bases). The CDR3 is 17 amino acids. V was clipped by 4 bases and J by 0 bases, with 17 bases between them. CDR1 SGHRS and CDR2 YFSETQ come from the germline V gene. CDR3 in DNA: TGCGCCAGCAGCCGCCTTGGGCGGGGCAACTCCTACAATGAGCAGTTCTTC. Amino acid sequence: CASSRLGRGNSYNEQFF.

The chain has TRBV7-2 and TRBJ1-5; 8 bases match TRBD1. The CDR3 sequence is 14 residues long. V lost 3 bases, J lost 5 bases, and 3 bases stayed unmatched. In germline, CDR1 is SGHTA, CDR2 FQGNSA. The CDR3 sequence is CASSFGQGYQPQHF. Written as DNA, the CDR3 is TGTGCCAGCAGCTTTGGACAGGGTTATCAGCCCCAGCATTTT.

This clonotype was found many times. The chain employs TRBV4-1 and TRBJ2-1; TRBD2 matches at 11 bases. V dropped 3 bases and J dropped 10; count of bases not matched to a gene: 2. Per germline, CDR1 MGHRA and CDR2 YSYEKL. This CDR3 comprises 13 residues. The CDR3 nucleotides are TGCGCCAGCAGCCAGGTAGCGGGGGGGGAGCAGTTCTTC. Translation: CASSQVAGGEQFF.

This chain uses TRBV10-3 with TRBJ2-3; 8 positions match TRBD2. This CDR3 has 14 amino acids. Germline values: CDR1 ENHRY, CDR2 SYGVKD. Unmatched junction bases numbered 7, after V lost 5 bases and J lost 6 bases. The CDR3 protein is CAISQAGASDTQYF. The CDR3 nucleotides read TGTGCCATCAGTCAAGCGGGAGCGTCGGATACGCAGTATTTT.

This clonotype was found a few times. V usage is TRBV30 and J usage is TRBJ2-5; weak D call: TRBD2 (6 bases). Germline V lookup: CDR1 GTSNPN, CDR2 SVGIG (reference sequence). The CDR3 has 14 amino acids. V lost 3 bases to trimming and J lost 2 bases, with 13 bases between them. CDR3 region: CAWRGGAEQETQYF. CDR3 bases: TGTGCCTGGAGGGGGGGTGCAGAGCAAGAGACCCAGTACTTC.